The sequence of this T cell receptor beta chain was determined in a study of cytomegalovirus exposure and HLA in healthy donors. General study points: Cytomegalovirus association was listed for 170 or so TCR beta chains. The authors assumed roughly uniform sequencing depth across donors for presence/absence analyses.

This clone was picked up a small number of times. Its antigen is as yet unknown. The PCR used 60 Vbeta and 13 Jbeta primers. Assay used: immunoSEQ multiplex PCR; TCRdb lists only in-frame clones, some missing. The data show approximately 140,000 clones, with roughly 80% seen just once and around 9.1% held by the top ten. What was sequenced was PBMCs. This TCR came from a woman aged 50 to 60 in good health and CMV-seropositive.

The CDR3 DNA sequence: TGTGCCAGCAGCCAAGATTTGGCGGGGGCCTACAATGAGCAGTTCTTC. The encoded protein is CASSQDLAGAYNEQFF. The genes are TRBV4-2 and TRBJ2-1; 7 nucleotides match TRBD2. CDR3 length: 16 residues. Losses at the gene ends were 0 bases for V and 2 bases for J; bases not matched to a gene: 4. Germline V gene lookup returns CDR1 LGHNA and CDR2 YNFKEQ.